This T cell receptor (beta chain) was observed in a study of cytomegalovirus exposure and HLA in healthy donors. In germline, CDR1 is MNHNY, CDR2 SVGAGI (reference sequence). V was shortened by 2 bases and J by 5 bases, with 11 bases between the two germline ends. The CDR3 extends over 14 amino acids. PCR employed 60 Vbeta and 13 Jbeta primers. Sequencing used immunoSEQ multiplex PCR; TCRdb keeps in-frame clones, though not all of them. Of about 120,000 clones in the sample, about 76% were seen once. The sequencing sample was made of PBMCs. The rearrangement links TRBV6-6 to TRBJ2-3; possible D gene TRBD1, 5 bases. The TCR was taken from a man in his sixties in good health and CMV-seropositive. The CDR3 bases are TGTGCCAGCAGTTACGGCAGGGTGGAAGATACGCAGTATTTT. This encodes CASSYGRVEDTQYF.